The rows below give T cell receptor beta chains drawn from one sample of a study of Ad26.COV2.S vaccination and SARS-CoV-2 variants. Libraries were prepared by immunoSEQ multiplex PCR; TCRdb keeps only in-frame clonotypes and omits some of them. Here the sample spans around 310,000 clones, almost 90% being singletons. The sequences come from peripheral blood, collected in a trial of Ad26.COV2.S vaccine versus placebo. The source is a person aged 18 to 65 who received the Ad26.COV2.S COVID-19 vaccine or a placebo. Both conserved end residues are part of each CDR3. A D gene is named only where the DNA matches it firmly. Not all rows give a size; the values are once, few, many and, for expanded clones, a class.

D	V	size	J	DNA	CDR3
-	TRBV3-1/TRBV3-2	-	TRBJ1-1	TGTGCCAGCAGCCAAGAAACTAGGGTAATAACTGAAGCTTTCTTT	CASSQETRVITEAFF
-	TRBV7-8	-	TRBJ1-5	TGTGCCAGCAGCTCAAAGGACATTAGCAATCAGCCCCAGCATTTT	CASSSKDISNQPQHF
TRBD1	TRBV7-9	-	TRBJ2-1	TGTGCCAGCAGCCCTCCAGGGACAGGGTCGGTCAATGAGCAGTTCTTC	CASSPPGTGSVNEQFF
-	TRBV9	-	TRBJ2-7	TGTGCCAGCAGCGTAGGAGGCGGTGGGGGACGGATCTACGAGCAGTACTTC	CASSVGGGGGRIYEQYF
TRBD1	TRBV5-1	-	TRBJ2-7	TGCGCCAGCAGCTTCACAGGGGACCACTACGAGCAGTACTTC	CASSFTGDHYEQYF
-	TRBV7-9	once	TRBJ2-2	TGTGCCAGCAGCTTAGGCCGGGGCTGGGCCGGGGAGCTGTTTTTT	CASSLGRGWAGELFF
TRBD1	TRBV3-1/TRBV3-2	-	TRBJ1-4	TGTGCCAGCAGACCTCGACAGGGTTCGAATGAAAAACTGTTTTTT	CASRPRQGSNEKLFF
-	TRBV11-2	-	TRBJ2-2	TGTGCCAGCAGCTCTCCTGGGAGCGGGGAGCTGTTTTTT	CASSSPGSGELFF
-	TRBV29-1	-	TRBJ1-1	TGCAGCGTTGAAAGGCGGTTGAACACTGAAGCTTTCTTT	CSVERRLNTEAFF
-	TRBV3-1/TRBV3-2	-	TRBJ2-5	TGTGCCAGCAGTAAACATACCACTAGACAGGACCAAGAGACCCAGTACTTC	CASSKHTTRQDQETQYF
-	TRBV5-1	-	TRBJ2-7	TGCGCCAGCAGCTTGACTTTGGGCGAGCAGTACTTC	CASSLTLGEQYF
-	TRBV19	-	TRBJ2-3	TGTGCCAGTAGTCGACTATATGGGGGCACAGATACGCAGTATTTT	CASSRLYGGTDTQYF
TRBD2	TRBV3-1/TRBV3-2	once	TRBJ2-2	TGTGCCAGCAGCCAAGAATGGGTAGCGGGACGGACCGGGGAGCTGTTTTTT	CASSQEWVAGRTGELFF
-	TRBV7-2	-	TRBJ2-5	TGTGCCAGCAGCTTAGGACGGGGCTATCAAGAGACCCAGTACTTC	CASSLGRGYQETQYF
-	TRBV29-1	-	TRBJ2-6	TGCAGCGTTTCTGGGGGAGACTCTGGGGCCAACGTCCTGACTTTC	CSVSGGDSGANVLTF
TRBD1	TRBV18	many	TRBJ2-1	TGTGCCAGCTCACGGACAGGTTACTACAATGAGCAGTTCTTC	CASSRTGYYNEQFF
TRBD2	TRBV5-4	-	TRBJ2-5	TGTGCCAGCAGCCCGACCCTAGCGGAAGAGACCCAGTACTTC	CASSPTLAEETQYF
-	TRBV5-1	-	TRBJ2-2	TGCGCCAGCAGCTTGGTTCCACGCGGGAACACCGGGGAGCTGTTTTTT	CASSLVPRGNTGELFF
-	TRBV6-5	-	TRBJ1-1	TGTGCCAGCAGCCCCGACAGTAACACTGAAGCTTTCTTT	CASSPDSNTEAFF
-	TRBV9	-	TRBJ2-2	TGTGCCAGCAGCGTAATGCAAACCGGGGAGCTGTTTTTT	CASSVMQTGELFF
-	TRBV7-6	-	TRBJ2-5	TGTGCCAGCAGCCTGGAGCCGGGCCATCGCAAGGACCAGTACTTC	CASSLEPGHRKDQYF
-	TRBV25-1	-	TRBJ1-2	TGTGCCAGCAGTGGCACCCTAAGGGGAAGGGTTCGAAACTATGGCTACACCTTC	CASSGTLRGRVRNYGYTF
-	TRBV7-8	-	TRBJ1-4	TGTGCCAGCAGCTCCTATAATGAAAAACTGTTTTTT	CASSSYNEKLFF
TRBD1	TRBV20-1	-	TRBJ1-1	TGCAGTGCTCGTGGACAGGGGGCGCTTTGGGCTGAAGCTTTCTTT	CSARGQGALWAEAFF
TRBD2	TRBV29-1	once	TRBJ2-2	TGCAGCGTTGAGTTCGGGAGGGCGAGGACCGGGGAGCTGTTTTTT	CSVEFGRARTGELFF
TRBD2	TRBV7-8	-	TRBJ2-3	TGTGCCAGCAGCTTAGCGATAGCGGGGGTAGCCTTATTACCTAGCACAGATACGCAGTATTTT	CASSLAIAGVALLPSTDTQYF
TRBD1	TRBV11-2	once	TRBJ2-7	TGTGCCAGCAGCTTAGACGGGGACAGGGGCTACGAGCAGTACTTC	CASSLDGDRGYEQYF
TRBD2	TRBV5-4	-	TRBJ2-1	TGTGCCAGCAGCTTGGCCCTGGGCGGGGGGGATTGGAATGAGCAGTTCTTC	CASSLALGGGDWNEQFF
-	TRBV4-3	-	TRBJ2-2	TGCGCCAGCAGCCCCAGGCGGTCGGGGAACACCGGGGAGCTGTTTTTT	CASSPRRSGNTGELFF
TRBD1	TRBV6-5	-	TRBJ1-6	TGTGCCAGCAGACCGGGACAGGGGAGCGTCCCCCTCCACTTT	CASRPGQGSVPLHF
-	TRBV10-2	-	TRBJ2-5	TGCGCCACGATCGGGGGAGGAGAGACCCAGTACTTC	CATIGGGETQYF
-	TRBV5-4	once	TRBJ1-4	TGTGCCAGCAGCTTGGGAACCGGGGAAAAACTGTTTTTT	CASSLGTGEKLFF
-	TRBV3-1/TRBV3-2	-	TRBJ1-2	TGTGCCAGCAGCCAATTAAAGGCGACGGGGGGCTACACCTTC	CASSQLKATGGYTF
TRBD1	TRBV28	-	TRBJ1-2	TGTGCCACCGTTACAGGGGGATACTATGGCTACACCTTC	CATVTGGYYGYTF
-	TRBV19	-	TRBJ1-1	TGTGCCACAAGAGGGCGTTTGAACACTGAAGCTTTCTTT	CATRGRLNTEAFF
-	TRBV24-1	-	TRBJ2-2	TGTGCCACGAGGGGGGTTGCCGGGGAGCTGTTTTTT	CATRGVAGELFF
TRBD1	TRBV11-3	-	TRBJ1-3	TGTGCCAGCAGCTCCCACCCGGCGGACAGGGGTCCCTCTTGGGGAAACACCATATATTTT	CASSSHPADRGPSWGNTIYF
-	TRBV2	-	TRBJ2-3	TGTGCCAGCAGGGCCGATACTAGTGGCGCGCAGTATTTT	CASRADTSGAQYF
-	TRBV7-3	-	TRBJ1-1	TGTGCCAGCAGAACAACAGGGAACACTGAAGCTTTCTTT	CASRTTGNTEAFF
-	TRBV5-4	once	TRBJ1-2	TGTGCCAGCAGCCCTGGATCTCTCAACTATGGCTACACCTTC	CASSPGSLNYGYTF
-	TRBV30	-	TRBJ1-5	TGTGCCTGGAGCACCGGGACGGATTATCAGCCCCAGCATTTT	CAWSTGTDYQPQHF
TRBD2	TRBV7-2	-	TRBJ2-3	TGTGCCAGCAGCTTCGACGGGAGGAGGACAGATACGCAGTATTTT	CASSFDGRRTDTQYF
-	TRBV27	once	TRBJ1-2	TGTGCCAGCAGCCGCATGCTGGGGGCCGACTATGGCTACACCTTC	CASSRMLGADYGYTF
-	TRBV9	once	TRBJ1-2	TGTGCCAGCAGCGTAGGAGGAAGGGACGGCTACACCTTC	CASSVGGRDGYTF
-	TRBV27	-	TRBJ1-5	TGTGCCAGCAGTTTCTATCCCAATCAGCCCCAGCATTTT	CASSFYPNQPQHF
TRBD1	TRBV9	-	TRBJ2-1	TGTGCCAGCAGCCCCACAGGGGGGTTCAATGAGCAGTTCTTC	CASSPTGGFNEQFF